One and the same sample provided the 9 T cell receptor beta chains below, sequenced in a study of shared clonotypes between healthy human individuals. Only in-frame clones appear in the TCRdb table, and some are missing; sequencing was by immunoSEQ multiplex PCR. The sample contains about 2.3 million clones, 90% to 95% of which appear only once. Sample: naive CD4+ T cells from PBMCs. Subset meaning: CD45RA+ positively selected. All receptors derive from a man aged 18 to 30 in good health. Some clones in this sample may be carry-over from other donors' samples.

The chain employs TRBV7-3 and TRBJ2-1; unclear D gene. The germline V and J ends were trimmed by 0 bases and 0 bases, with 6 bases remaining between them. The germline CDR1 and CDR2 sequences are SGHTA and FQGTGA. The CDR3 covers 15 residues. CDR3 DNA: TGTGCCAGCAGCTTAACAGTAACCTCCTACAATGAGCAGTTCTTC. It codes for CASSLTVTSYNEQFF.

The V gene is TRBV5-1, the J gene TRBJ1-6; D is unclear. Trimming shortened V by 1 base and J by 8 bases, and 7 bases separated the two germline ends. Germline V lookup: CDR1 SGHRS, CDR2 YFSETQ. The CDR3 runs to 13 residues. In DNA, the CDR3 is TGCGCCAGCAGCTTGAACGGGGATTCACCCCTCCACTTT. This gives the protein CASSLNGDSPLHF.

The rearrangement uses TRBV9 and TRBJ1-4; D uncertain. The CDR3 covers 16 residues. V lost 3 bases, J lost 9 bases, and 21 bases lay in between. Germline CDR1 is SGDLS and CDR2 is YYNGEE. Here the CDR3 DNA reads TGTGCCAGCAGCGCATCGGACGGCGGTACGGTGAAAAAACTGTTTTTT. Amino acids: CASSASDGGTVKKLFF.

The CDR3 protein is CASSLASGRQETQYF. CDR3 DNA: TGTGCCAGCAGCTTAGCTAGCGGCCGCCAAGAGACCCAGTACTTC. The V call is TRBV7-2, the J call TRBJ2-5; the D gene is possibly TRBD2 (6 bases). CDR1 SGHTA and CDR2 FQGNSA come from the germline V gene. The V and J ends lost 0 bases and 1 base respectively, with 9 bases between them. The CDR3 runs to 15 residues.

The V and J genes are TRBV18 and TRBJ2-1; D may be TRBD2 (5 bases). CDR3 size: 15 residues. Germline V lookup: CDR1 KGHSH, CDR2 LQKENI. The V end was cut by 3 bases, the J end by 0 bases, with 9 bases between. The CDR3 nucleotides read TGTGCCAGCTCACCTTCTAGCAGCTCCTACAATGAGCAGTTCTTC. The encoded protein is CASSPSSSSYNEQFF.

For the CDR3, the DNA is TGCGCCAGCAGGGGAGGGGCGTTTTCTATAGATACGCAGTATTTT. Translating gives CASRGGAFSIDTQYF. The V gene is TRBV5-1, the J gene TRBJ2-3, with 7 nucleotides matching TRBD2. The J segment lost 5 bases and the V segment lost 5 bases, leaving 11 bases of the junction unmatched. Germline assignment: CDR1 SGHRS and CDR2 YFSETQ. The CDR3 has 15 residues.

This clone has only a few counts. V is TRBV2 and J is TRBJ1-1; 8 bases fit TRBD1. Germline values: CDR1 SNHLY, CDR2 FYNNEI. The J segment lost 11 bases and the V segment lost 6 bases, leaving 8 bases of the junction unmatched. The CDR3 loop spans 12 amino acids. CDR3 amino acids: CASRMDRVRAFF. Written as DNA, the CDR3 is TGTGCCAGCAGGATGGACAGGGTTAGGGCTTTCTTT.

The chain combines TRBV5-1 with TRBJ2-7, with TRBD2 identical over 10 bases. This CDR3 contains 16 residues. Per the germline V gene, CDR1 is SGHRS and CDR2 is YFSETQ. V dropped 0 bases and J dropped 4; count of bases not matched to a gene: 7. CDR3: CASSLGGLAGEYEQYF. CDR3 sequence (DNA): TGCGCCAGCAGCTTGGGTGGCCTAGCGGGAGAGTACGAGCAGTACTTC.

The V and J genes are TRBV4-1 and TRBJ2-7; D unclear. This CDR3 is 14 amino acids long. Germline V gives CDR1 MGHRA, CDR2 YSYEKL. Trimming left V 4 bases short and J 2 bases short, with 12 bases between. This CDR3 reads CASSLRRGAYEQYF. CDR3 sequence (DNA): TGCGCCAGCAGCCTTAGGAGAGGAGCCTACGAGCAGTACTTC.